This entry is about one TCR beta chain. Antigen unknown. The data stem from a study of CD8+CD57+ T cells in acquired aplastic anemia. Turning to the study itself: The sorted CD4+ and CD8+ cells yielded an average around 3 ug of DNA.

V gave up 5 bases and J gave up 1 base, with 11 bases separating them. This CDR3 is 14 amino acids long. Template material for TCR beta VDJ and CDR3 profiling consisted of genomic DNA. TCRdb passed the reads through MiXCR, listing each CDR3 protein once. The repertoire includes about 270,000 distinct CDR3 sequences, 50% to 70% of them detected once, and 7% to 9% sits in the top ten. Broader study findings: Almost 30 shared CD8+ CDR3s appeared highly expressed within patients' immunodominant clones. Researchers reported that CD8+ Simpson's diversity was not significantly different in patients versus controls.

This TCR derives from a human donor with severe aplastic anemia or a healthy control (not recorded which). V gene TRBV12-3 or TRBV12-4 combines with J gene TRBJ2-5, with D tentatively TRBD1 (7 bases). Sequenced material: sorted CD4+, CD8+, or CD8+CD57+ T cells (not recorded which) from PBMCs. The CDR3 DNA is TGTGCCAGCAGTCCGGGGGACAGCCAAGAGACCCAGTACTTC. Translated: CASSPGDSQETQYF.